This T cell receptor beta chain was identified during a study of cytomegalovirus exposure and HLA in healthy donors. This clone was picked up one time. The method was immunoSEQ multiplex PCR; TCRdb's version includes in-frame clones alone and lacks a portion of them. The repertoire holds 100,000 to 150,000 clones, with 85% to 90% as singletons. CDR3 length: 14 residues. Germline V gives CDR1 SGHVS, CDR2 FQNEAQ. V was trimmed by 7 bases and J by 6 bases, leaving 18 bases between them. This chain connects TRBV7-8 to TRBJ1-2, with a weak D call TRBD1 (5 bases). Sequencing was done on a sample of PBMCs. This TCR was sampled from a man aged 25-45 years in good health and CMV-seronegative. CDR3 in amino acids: CASTRKIGGDGYTF. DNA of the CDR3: TGTGCCAGCACTAGGAAGATTGGGGGGGATGGCTACACCTTC.